This TCR beta chain was recovered during a study of post-analysis software for immune sequencing data. Study-wide background: Clinical courses comprised relapsing-remitting, secondary progressive and progressive-relapsing multiple sclerosis. Findings of the study overall: Four to six TRBV segments were significantly more frequent in patients than in controls. TRBV5-6, TRBV5-1 and TRBV20-1 were among these segments. Co-batched samples clustered tightly together by F measure. Comparison with controls showed significantly lower normalized Chao1 diversity in multiple sclerosis patients.

A remark on this clonotype: Its antigen is still unknown.

Included in the TCR beta cDNA libraries were unique molecular identifiers. With roughly 0.85 to 11 million T cells as the source, roughly 500,000 cDNA molecules resulted. TCRdb recomputed calls from the PCR reads with MiXCR, one row per CDR3 protein. The sample has about half a million distinct CDR3 sequences, roughly 46% seen once. This CDR3 spans 17 amino acids. Germline CDR1 is DFQATT and CDR2 is SNEGSKA (reference sequence). Trimming stripped 6 bases from V and 8 bases from J, with 29 bases between. The clonotype originates from a girl aged 5-17 years with multiple sclerosis. The sequencing sample was made of blood. The chain uses TRBV20-1 and TRBJ2-1, with D possibly TRBD2 on 5 matching bases. The CDR3 region has the DNA TGCAGTGCCCTAGAGACATTCGGGATTGTAGAGTCGGATGAGCAGTTCTTC. Its translation: CSALETFGIVESDEQFF.